This TCR beta chain was found in a study of monozygotic twins with inflammatory bowel disease. Study-wide points: Healthy twins shared more clonotypes with others than IBD patients, most markedly active ones. Variability may have been added to patient repertoires by differing immunosuppressive treatments. Researchers reported no repertoire similarity difference between concordant and discordant twins, possibly from limited power.

Of note for this clonotype: What it recognizes is unknown.

TCRdb reworked the 5' RACE reads into one entry per CDR3 protein, no DNA. In total, the table holds just over 300,000 distinct CDR3 sequences. Germline V CDR1 and CDR2: SGHRS, YFSETQ. This CDR3 has 15 residues. This receptor was identified in a human donor with ulcerative colitis or Crohn's disease, or a healthy co-twin of an affected twin (not recorded which). The material sequenced was blood. The chain couples TRBV5-1 to TRBJ1-4; there is no DNA to check the TCRdb D call of TRBD1. CDR3 amino acids: CASSTGQAINEKLFF. Full variable domain (remainder filled in from reference TRBV5-1 and TRBJ1-4): KAGVTQTPRYLIKTRGQQVTLSCSPISGHRSVSWYQQTPGQGLQFLFEYFSETQRNKGNFPGRFSGRQFSNSRSEMNVSTLELGDSALYLCASSTGQAINEKLFFGSGTQLSVL.